This entry describes one T cell receptor (beta chain). The antigen remains undetermined. Time point noted: week 5, during vaccination. In the vaccine, a single dose held 300 ug of the mutant IDH1 20-mer peptide, along with topical imiquimod. Germline assignment: CDR1 SNHLY and CDR2 FYNNEI. V was clipped by 6 bases and J by 3 bases; unmatched bases: 7. The CDR3 is 14 residues long. The sample is drawn from a study of a mutant IDH1 vaccine in newly diagnosed glioma. Data came from immunoSEQ multiplex PCR; TCRdb stores just in-frame clones and leaves some out. The table shows approximately 60,000 clones, with 85% to 90% occurring only once.

The sequenced sample was PBMCs, obtained from a glioma patient whose treatment included an IDH1 peptide vaccine. This receptor was identified in a woman aged 40 to 50 with glioma. The chain carries TRBV2 and TRBJ2-7, with TRBD2 matching 8 bases. DNA for the CDR3: TGTGCCAGCAGATCTAGCGGGTCTGGCTACGAGCAGTACTTC. Translated, it gives CASRSSGSGYEQYF.